These 23 T cell receptor beta chains were sequenced from one sample in a study of technical replicates of blood from a few donors listed by TCRdb under 2017. Receptor amplification or capture employed the immunoSEQ multiplex PCR assay. Here the immuneACCESS table is served through TCRdb, limited to in-frame sequences with V and J called. Missing clones are a known gap in these copies; in checked studies unresolved V genes cover under half, and the rest lacks a known reason. This sample comprises about 74,000 clones, approximately 95% of them detected only once. 0.25% of the sample belongs to the ten largest clones. Specimen: T cells isolated from PBMCs. These receptors were collected from a human donor in good health.

The chain couples TRBV30 to TRBJ1-2, with D perhaps matching TRBD1 (6 bases). V was cut by 0 bases and J by 7 bases, with 15 bases left in between. There are 14 residues in the CDR3. Germline loops: CDR1 GTSNPN, CDR2 SVGIG (reference sequence). The CDR3 sequence: CAWSVMGAEVGYTF. CDR3 DNA: TGTGCCTGGAGTGTAATGGGGGCTGAAGTTGGCTACACCTTC. The full variable domain, its missing parts supplied by reference TRBV30 and TRBJ1-2, is SQTIHQWPATLVQPVGSPLSLECTVEGTSNPNLYWYRQAAGRGLQLLFYSVGIGQISSEVPQNLSASRPQDRQFILSSKKLLLSDSGFYLCAWSVMGAEVGYTFGSGTRLTVV.

V gene TRBV6-1 combines with J gene TRBJ1-1; 7 nucleotides agree with TRBD1. The ends lost 6 bases at V and 7 bases at J; junction bases unmatched: 5. CDR3 size: 12 residues. Germline loops: CDR1 MNHNS, CDR2 SASEGT. The CDR3 DNA is TGTGCCAGCAGAGAGGGACAGATTGAAGCTTTCTTT. Translating it yields CASREGQIEAFF.

The chain uses TRBV30 and TRBJ1-3; D call uncertain. Germline V gene sequence: CDR1 GTSNPN, CDR2 SVGIG (reference sequence). V lost 0 bases, J lost 4 bases, and 7 bases lay in between. The CDR3 is 13 residues long. The CDR3 DNA reads TGTGCCTGGAGTGTATCGGGGGGAAACACCATATATTTT. Translated: CAWSVSGGNTIYF.

The V call is TRBV30, the J call TRBJ2-7; a possible D gene is TRBD2 (6 bases). Trimming removed 8 bases from V and 0 bases from J, with 14 bases in between. From germline, CDR1 is GTSNPN and CDR2 SVGIG (reference sequence). This CDR3 spans 13 amino acids. Here the CDR3 reads CAQRGGNSYEQYF. CDR3 bases: TGTGCCCAAAGAGGAGGGAACTCCTACGAGCAGTACTTC.

The chain has TRBV4-2 and TRBJ2-7; 13 bases line up with TRBD2. The CDR3 covers 17 residues. The germline V gene has CDR1 LGHNA and CDR2 YNFKEQ. V lost 1 base to trimming and J lost 5 bases; unmatched junction nucleotides: 8. The CDR3 reads CASSQVIGLAGVNEQYF. CDR3 DNA sequence: TGTGCCAGCAGCCAAGTAATAGGACTAGCGGGAGTCAACGAGCAGTACTTC.

The chain has TRBV19 and TRBJ1-2; 9 positions match TRBD1. The trim removed 10 bases at V and 3 bases at J, leaving 12 bases unmatched. The CDR3 sequence is 15 residues long. Germline V gives CDR1 LNHDA, CDR2 SQIVND (reference sequence). The CDR3 nucleotides read TGTGCCACCGGGGAACCGGGACAGGGTGACTATGGCTACACCTTC. Translated: CATGEPGQGDYGYTF.

V gene TRBV28 combines with J gene TRBJ1-5; weak D call: TRBD1 (5 bases). This CDR3 has 16 amino acids. The germline V and J ends were trimmed by 2 bases and 2 bases, with 13 bases remaining between them. From germline, CDR1 is MDHEN and CDR2 SYDVKM. CDR3 residues: CASSLPGSGGNQPQHF. CDR3 nucleotide sequence: TGTGCCAGCAGTTTACCAGGGAGCGGGGGCAATCAGCCCCAGCATTTT. Combining the CDR3 with reference TRBV28 and TRBJ1-5 gives the whole variable domain DVKVTQSSRYLVKRTGEKVFLECVQDMDHENMFWYRQDPGLGLRLIYFSYDVKMKEKGDIPEGYSVSREKKERFSLILESASTNQTSMYLCASSLPGSGGNQPQHFGDGTRLSIL.

J is TRBJ1-2 and V is TRBV15; D gene unclear. The CDR3 length is 14 residues. The V gene lost 4 bases and the J gene lost 2 bases, with 11 bases spanning the gap. The V gene's germline CDR1 is LNHNV and CDR2 YYDKDF (reference sequence). CDR3: CATSIPGRNYGYTF. CDR3 sequence (DNA): TGTGCCACCAGCATCCCCGGCAGGAACTATGGCTACACCTTC.

This rearrangement joins TRBV27 to TRBJ2-5, with 13 bases identical to TRBD2. Germline CDR1 reads MNHEY; CDR2 reads SMNVEV (reference sequence). V lost 0 bases, J lost 6 bases, and 10 bases stayed unmatched. The CDR3 is 18 residues long. DNA for the CDR3: TGTGCCAGCAGTTTATCGGCCTCGGGACTAGCGGGGCGGAAGACCCAGTACTTC. It is translated as CASSLSASGLAGRKTQYF.

The V gene is TRBV2, the J gene TRBJ2-1; TRBD2 matches 7 bases. V lost 1 base, J lost 0 bases, and 3 bases stayed unmatched. This CDR3 is built from 16 residues. CDR1 is SNHLY and CDR2 is FYNNEI in the germline V gene. The CDR3 is CASSEDKRGSYNEQFF. The CDR3, as DNA: TGTGCCAGCAGTGAAGATAAGCGGGGCTCCTACAATGAGCAGTTCTTC.

CDR3 in amino acids: CASSESSGRTGELFF. CDR3 DNA sequence: TGTGCCAGCAGTGAAAGCAGCGGGAGGACCGGGGAGCTGTTTTTT. The chain has TRBV2 and TRBJ2-2, with 9 bases matching TRBD2. CDR3 length: 15 residues. Germline V gives CDR1 SNHLY, CDR2 FYNNEI. Unmatched junction bases numbered 3, after V lost 2 bases and J lost 5 bases.

CDR3 protein: CASSDGIAKNIQYF. CDR3 nucleotides: TGTGCCAGCAGTGACGGGATAGCCAAAAACATTCAGTACTTC. The rearrangement uses TRBV6-1 and TRBJ2-4, with D possibly matching TRBD2 (5 bases). The CDR3 has 14 amino acids. Germline V gene sequence: CDR1 MNHNS, CDR2 SASEGT. Trimming took off 3 bases at V and 0 bases at J, with 6 bases between the two ends.

This clone showed up just once. The rearrangement joins TRBV27 to TRBJ2-1; 13 bases match TRBD2. Trimming at V came to 6 bases and at J to 8 bases, leaving 7 bases not matched to a gene. Germline assignment: CDR1 MNHEY and CDR2 SMNVEV (reference sequence). This CDR3 spans 15 amino acids. The CDR3 DNA reads TGTGCCAGCAGCCCAACTAGCGGGAGGGCCTATGAGCAGTTCTTC. Protein: CASSPTSGRAYEQFF.

CDR3 region: CASSLGGDPYNEQFF. The DNA of the CDR3 is TGTGCCAGCAGCTTAGGCGGGGACCCCTACAATGAGCAGTTCTTC. This chain connects TRBV7-2 to TRBJ2-1, with D perhaps TRBD2 (6 bases). Trimming stripped 1 base from V and 2 bases from J, with 9 bases between. CDR3 length: 15 residues. Germline lookup yields CDR1 SGHTA and CDR2 FQGNSA.

The chain carries TRBV27 and TRBJ2-7; 10 bases match TRBD1. J gave up 3 bases and V 7 bases, and 9 bases lay outside the gene matches. The length of the CDR3 is 15 residues. Germline assignment: CDR1 MNHEY and CDR2 SMNVEV (reference sequence). Here the CDR3 reads CASKDRGQGGYEQYF. As DNA, the CDR3 is TGTGCCAGCAAGGATAGAGGACAGGGGGGCTACGAGCAGTACTTC.

The chain uses TRBV11-2 and TRBJ2-3, with TRBD2 matching over 9 bases. This CDR3 is built from 16 residues. CDR1 and CDR2 (germline): SGHAT, FQNNGV. Losses at the gene ends were 0 bases for V and 9 bases for J; bases not matched to a gene: 10. CDR3 region: CASSLDGLAGPGTQYF. The DNA for the CDR3 is TGTGCCAGCAGCTTAGATGGCCTAGCGGGACCAGGAACGCAGTATTTT.

The rearrangement links TRBV4-1 to TRBJ1-4; a possible D gene is TRBD1 (5 bases). Germline V gene lookup returns CDR1 MGHRA and CDR2 YSYEKL. The CDR3 sequence is 14 residues long. V was cut by 3 bases and J by 10 bases, with 15 bases left in between. The CDR3 DNA follows: TGCGCCAGCAGCCAGCCCGGGGGAGAGGGAAAACTGTTTTTT. This encodes CASSQPGGEGKLFF.

The chain employs TRBV2 and TRBJ1-2, with TRBD1 as a possible D gene (6 bases). Trimming took 7 bases from V and 4 from J, leaving 10 bases between them. CDR1 is SNHLY and CDR2 is FYNNEI in the germline V gene. The CDR3 runs 12 residues. The CDR3 sequence is CASKMDSYGYTF. The DNA for the CDR3 is TGTGCCAGCAAGATGGACAGCTATGGCTACACCTTC. The full variable domain, with the rest looked up from reference TRBV2 and TRBJ1-2, is EPEVTQTPSHQVTQMGQEVILRCVPISNHLYFYWYRQILGQKVEFLVSFYNNEISEKSEIFDDQFSVERPDGSNFTLKIRSTKLEDSAMYFCASKMDSYGYTFGSGTRLTVV.

The V call is TRBV18, the J call TRBJ2-5; TRBD2 matches at 11 bases. The J segment lost 3 bases and the V segment lost 0 bases, leaving 0 bases of the junction unmatched. Germline values: CDR1 KGHSH, CDR2 LQKENI. This CDR3 has 15 amino acids. DNA for the CDR3: TGTGCCAGCTCACCACCGGGACTAGCGGAAGAGACCCAGTACTTC. It is translated as CASSPPGLAEETQYF.

The chain employs TRBV19 and TRBJ2-7; no clear D gene. Trimming pared 3 bases from V and 0 bases from J, leaving 6 bases between. The CDR3 is 13 amino acids. Germline V gives CDR1 LNHDA, CDR2 SQIVND (reference sequence). The CDR3 sequence is CASSIGTSYEQYF. The DNA of the CDR3 is TGTGCCAGTAGTATTGGCACCTCCTACGAGCAGTACTTC.

The chain links TRBV28 to TRBJ2-7; no definite D call. This CDR3 region has 17 residues. The V gene lost 8 bases and the J gene lost 3 bases, with 26 bases spanning the gap. Germline V gene data show CDR1 as MDHEN and CDR2 as SYDVKM. The CDR3 bases are TGTGCCAGCCTAACCAACGCATTATCGGGTTCGGACTACGAGCAGTACTTC. Its translation: CASLTNALSGSDYEQYF.

The rearrangement uses TRBV14 and TRBJ2-1; a possible D gene is TRBD2 (7 bases). V shed 3 bases and J shed 9 bases, with 24 bases lying between them. CDR1 is SGHDN, CDR2 FVKESK, per germline. The CDR3 has 17 amino acids. The CDR3 sequence is CASSHPGAGGPFLEQFF. CDR3 DNA sequence: TGTGCCAGCAGCCATCCCGGAGCCGGGGGGCCCTTCCTTGAGCAGTTCTTC.

This chain links TRBV10-1 with TRBJ1-4; 9 nucleotides match TRBD1. This CDR3 spans 14 amino acids. CDR1 WNHNN and CDR2 SYGVQD come from the germline V gene (reference sequence). V gave up 6 bases and J gave up 5 bases; unmatched junction bases: 4. CDR3 sequence (DNA): TGCGCCAGCAGCAATGACAGGGGGAATGAAAAACTGTTTTTT. This encodes CASSNDRGNEKLFF.